What follows are 7 T cell receptor beta chains derived from one specimen sequenced in a study of cytomegalovirus exposure and HLA in healthy donors. Use of 60 Vbeta and 13 Jbeta primers characterized the PCR. Measured with immunoSEQ multiplex PCR; TCRdb has only the in-frame clones, and not every one. The sample consists of roughly 200,000 clones, around 82% of them appearing once. What was sequenced was PBMCs. The receptors come from a man between 60 and 70 years old in good health and CMV-seronegative.

The J gene is TRBJ2-7, the V gene TRBV21-1; TRBD2, the table's D call, was not compared with the DNA. TRBV21-1 is shown as a pseudogene. This CDR3 has 15 amino acids. The CDR3 coding sequence is TGTGCCAGCAGCAATGGGACTAGCGGGAGGATTGAGCAGTACTTC. Translating it yields CASSNGTSGRIEQYF.

The genes are TRBV10-3 and TRBJ2-3; TRBD2 matches at 8 bases. CDR1 is ENHRY and CDR2 is SYGVKD in the germline V gene. CDR3 length equals 14 residues. V lost 9 bases to trimming and J lost 0 bases; unmatched junction nucleotides: 5. In DNA, the CDR3 is TGTGCCATGAGCTCTAGCGGGAGCACAGATACGCAGTATTTT. It codes for CAMSSSGSTDTQYF.

As to this clone: At one end, the junction sequence differs from germline, possibly due to a read error. This chain joins TRBV5-1 and TRBJ1-2; D unclear. The CDR3 has 14 amino acids. Per germline, CDR1 SGHRS and CDR2 YFSETQ. The CDR3 is CASSLVSAYYGYPF. CDR3 bases: TGCGCCAGCAGCTTGGTCTCAGCCTACTATGGCTACCCCTTC.

The chain recombines TRBV27 with TRBJ2-3; TRBD2 matches 9 bases. The CDR3 is made up of 16 amino acids. The J segment lost 4 bases and the V segment lost 3 bases, leaving 8 bases of the junction unmatched. The germline V gene has CDR1 MNHEY and CDR2 SMNVEV (reference sequence). DNA of the CDR3: TGTGCCAGCAGTTTGGGTATAGCGGGAGTTTCAGATACGCAGTATTTT. Protein product: CASSLGIAGVSDTQYF.

V is TRBV10-3 and J is TRBJ2-2; 12 nucleotides agree with TRBD1. This CDR3 comprises 16 residues. Germline loops: CDR1 ENHRY, CDR2 SYGVKD. V gave up 10 bases and J gave up 2 bases; unmatched junction bases: 8. The CDR3 bases are TGTGCCACTATCGGGACAGGGGGCGACAACACCGGGGAGCTGTTTTTT. Translating it yields CATIGTGGDNTGELFF.

V and J are TRBV6-4 and TRBJ2-2; the D gene is possibly TRBD1 (6 bases). Germline loops: CDR1 MRHNA, CDR2 SNTAGT. V was pared by 2 bases and J by 6 bases, with 10 bases between. The CDR3 contains 14 residues. CDR3 sequence reads: CASSDGTSAGELFF. The CDR3 region has the DNA TGTGCCAGCAGTGACGGGACATCTGCCGGGGAGCTGTTTTTT.

The chain employs TRBV7-9 and TRBJ2-1; 7 bases match TRBD2. Trimming at V came to 6 bases and at J to 5 bases, leaving 7 bases not matched to a gene. This CDR3 comprises 14 residues. Germline V gives CDR1 SEHNR, CDR2 FQNEAQ (reference sequence). The CDR3 reads CASSPGLNNNEQFF. CDR3 nucleotide sequence: TGTGCCAGCAGTCCGGGACTAAATAACAATGAGCAGTTCTTC.